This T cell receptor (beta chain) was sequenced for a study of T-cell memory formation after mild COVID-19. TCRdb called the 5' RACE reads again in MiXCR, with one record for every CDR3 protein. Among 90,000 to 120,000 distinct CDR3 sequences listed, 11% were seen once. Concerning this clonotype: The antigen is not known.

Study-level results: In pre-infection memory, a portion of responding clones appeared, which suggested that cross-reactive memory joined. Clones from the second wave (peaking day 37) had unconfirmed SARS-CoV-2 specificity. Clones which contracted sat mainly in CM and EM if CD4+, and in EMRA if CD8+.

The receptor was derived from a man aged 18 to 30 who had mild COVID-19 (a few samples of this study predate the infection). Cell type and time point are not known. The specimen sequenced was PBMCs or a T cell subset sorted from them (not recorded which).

CDR3: CASSYLNYGYTF. In nucleotides, the CDR3 is TGTGCCAGCAGCTACCTTAACTATGGCTACACCTTC. The chain couples TRBV12-3 or TRBV12-4 to TRBJ1-2, with D uncertain. The CDR3 length is 12 residues. Trimming removed 6 bases at V and 1 base at J, with 6 bases between.